The 18 T cell receptor beta chains presented below share a single source sample, sequenced in a study of metastatic and nonmetastatic thyroid tumors. Not a single patient had been given any form of treatment at any point before undergoing thyroid surgery. TCRdb re-called the PCR reads through MiXCR. Of 45,000 to 65,000 clones in the sample, more than 20% are singletons; the top ten hold under 4.5%. What was sequenced was blood. The source of these receptors is a female donor with papillary thyroid cancer or a benign thyroid nodule (not recorded which). Some clones in this sample may be carry-over from other donors' samples.

As for this clone: An end of the junction differs from the germline gene, which may be a read error. The chain is built from TRBV20-1 and TRBJ2-7, with 8 bases lining up with TRBD2. CDR1 DFQATT and CDR2 SNEGSKA come from the germline V gene (reference sequence). The CDR3 runs to 15 residues. This CDR3 is CSARDGSSGSYDQYF. DNA of the CDR3: TGCAGTGCTAGAGATGGCTCTAGCGGGTCCTACGATCAGTACTTC.

Ten or more counts support this clone. This chain links TRBV29-1 with TRBJ2-7; D may be TRBD2 (5 bases). This CDR3 has 14 amino acids. The germline V gene has CDR1 SQVTM and CDR2 ANQGSEA. V was trimmed by 0 bases and J by 5 bases, leaving 14 bases between them. The CDR3 DNA reads TGCAGCGTTGAAGAAGACGGGATTGGCGACGAGCAGTACTTC. It yields the protein CSVEEDGIGDEQYF.

This clone was observed at least ten times. The J gene is TRBJ2-7, the V gene TRBV20-1, with TRBD2 identical over 7 bases. V trimming: 1 base; J trimming: 5 bases; junction bases outside the gene matches: 11. CDR1 is DFQATT, CDR2 SNEGSKA, per germline (reference sequence). There are 15 residues in the CDR3. The DNA for the CDR3 is TGCAGTGCTAGAGGTCATCGTCGGGAGGTGGACGAGCAGTACTTC. This translates into CSARGHRREVDEQYF.

Concerning this clone: The CDR3 does not end in the conserved phenylalanine or tryptophan, so this is likely a read error. The limits of the CDR3 on the DNA are not certain, so only TCRdb's listed CDR3 is given. This chain joins TRBV10-3 and TRBJ2-7; the table assigns TRBD1, which was not confirmed against the DNA. Germline CDR1 is ENHRY and CDR2 is SYGVKD. The CDR3 length is 15 residues, termini included. CDR3 loop: CAISPGGGTPYELYC.

This clone occurred many times. The chain uses TRBV20-1 and TRBJ2-5; 8 bases are a match to TRBD2. The CDR3 has 15 amino acids. The germline V gene has CDR1 DFQATT and CDR2 SNEGSKA (reference sequence). J was trimmed by 1 base and V by 1 base; bases with no gene match: 5. Here the CDR3 reads CSARGGGSPQETQYF. DNA of the CDR3: TGCAGTGCTAGAGGCGGGGGGAGCCCCCAAGAGACCCAGTACTTC.

This clone was seen only once. The chain recombines TRBV5-1 with TRBJ2-1; perhaps TRBD2 as D (5 bases). The CDR3 sequence is 15 residues long. Trimming removed 2 bases from V and 6 bases from J, with 15 bases in between. Germline V gene data show CDR1 as SGHRS and CDR2 as YFSETQ. The DNA of the CDR3 is TGCGCCAGCAGCTTCCACGGGGAGTCGTCCAATGAGCAGTTCTTC. It translates to CASSFHGESSNEQFF.

This clone occurred many times. The CDR3 bases are TGCGCCAGCAGCGGAGGGGACAGGGCCTACGAGCAGTACTTC. Amino acid sequence: CASSGGDRAYEQYF. The chain couples TRBV5-1 to TRBJ2-7, with TRBD1 matching 9 bases. Germline CDR1 and CDR2: SGHRS and YFSETQ. With 4 bases clipped from V and 2 bases from J, the junction kept 4 bases outside the gene matches. The CDR3 runs 14 residues.

This clone came up many times. The rearrangement links TRBV9 to TRBJ2-3; D gene uncertain. CDR1 and CDR2 (germline): SGDLS, YYNGEE. V shed 3 bases and J shed 1 base, with 24 bases lying between them. CDR3 length: 19 residues. CDR3 sequence reads: CASSASLGRIIQRTDTQYF. The CDR3 coding sequence is TGTGCCAGCAGCGCGTCTCTTGGCAGGATAATTCAGCGCACAGATACGCAGTATTTT.

At least ten counts were recorded for this clone. This chain connects TRBV29-1 to TRBJ2-6, with 12 nucleotides matching TRBD2. Per germline, CDR1 SQVTM and CDR2 ANQGSEA. V shed 7 bases, J shed 4 bases, and the junction held 8 bases outside the gene matches. This CDR3 spans 16 amino acids. For the CDR3, the DNA is TGCAGCGCCTCGACTAGCGGGAGTTACGGGGCCAACGTCCTGACTTTC. As protein: CSASTSGSYGANVLTF.

V and J are TRBV5-4 and TRBJ1-2; the D is unclear. Trimming took 8 bases from V and 4 from J, leaving 15 bases between them. The CDR3 contains 13 residues. Germline assignment: CDR1 SGHNT and CDR2 YYREEE (reference sequence). CDR3 sequence reads: CASSRWDRYGYTF. CDR3 DNA sequence: TGTGCCAGTAGTCGTTGGGATCGCTATGGCTACACCTTC.

This clone was counted a single time. The CDR3 does not end in the conserved phenylalanine or tryptophan, so this is likely a read error. V gene TRBV7-6 combines with J gene TRBJ2-2; the match to TRBD1 covers 7 bases. CDR3 size: 15 residues. The germline V gene has CDR1 SGHVS and CDR2 FNYEAQ. Unmatched junction bases numbered 15, after V lost 8 bases and J lost 9 bases. The CDR3: CASRFLGGTIRELFL. The CDR3 DNA reads as TGTGCCAGCCGATTCCTAGGGGGCACGATCCGGGAGCTGTTTTTA.

This clone was recorded many times. The chain's CDR3 is CASGIGVTEAFF. DNA of the CDR3: TGTGCCAGCGGAATAGGGGTGACTGAAGCTTTCTTT. The chain has TRBV7-8 and TRBJ1-1; the D gene is possibly TRBD1 (5 bases). The CDR3 length is 12 residues. Trimming took 8 bases from V and 5 from J, leaving 12 bases between them. Germline CDR1 SGHVS, CDR2 FQNEAQ.

By frequency in the sample, this clone is medium-sized. The chain combines TRBV6-1 with TRBJ2-6; D unresolved. Per the germline V gene, CDR1 is MNHNS and CDR2 is SASEGT. The V end lost 2 bases, the J end lost 2 bases, and 10 bases lay between the germline ends. The CDR3 extends over 16 amino acids. In DNA, the CDR3 is TGTGCCAGCAGTGAATGGCAGGTAACTGGGGCCAACGTCCTGACTTTC. Its protein product is CASSEWQVTGANVLTF.

The sample holds a few counts of this clone. The chain employs TRBV25-1 and TRBJ2-5, with D unresolved. Germline V gene sequence: CDR1 MGHDK, CDR2 SYGVNS. The V gene lost 6 bases and the J gene lost 5 bases, with 7 bases spanning the gap. CDR3 length: 11 amino acids. The CDR3 DNA is TGTGCCAGCAGCGCCTGGGAGACCCAGTACTTC. This gives the protein CASSAWETQYF.

Ten or more counts support this clone. The CDR3 does not close with the conserved phenylalanine or tryptophan, likely indicating a read error. V gene TRBV6-1 combines with J gene TRBJ1-2; no firm D call. Germline CDR1 MNHNS, CDR2 SASEGT. The V gene lost 1 base and the J gene lost 2 bases, with 11 bases spanning the gap. CDR3 length: 15 residues. The CDR3: CASSEGHAANYGYTV. The DNA of the CDR3 is TGTGCCAGCAGTGAAGGGCATGCGGCGAACTATGGCTACACCGTC.

A word on this clone: The conserved phenylalanine or tryptophan normally closing the CDR3 is absent here, so this likely arose from a read error. The chain recombines TRBV5-1 with TRBJ1-1; TRBD1 is a possible D gene (5 bases). The germline gives CDR1 SGHRS, CDR2 YFSETQ. This CDR3 contains 13 residues. The V and J ends lost 5 bases and 1 base respectively, with 9 bases between them. The CDR3: CASRGTANTEAFL. In DNA, the CDR3 is TGCGCCAGCAGAGGGACTGCGAACACTGAAGCTTTCCTG.

As for this clone: The junction departs from germline at one end; a sequencing error may be responsible. The chain recombines TRBV5-1 with TRBJ2-1; no firm D call. CDR1 and CDR2 (germline): SGHRS, YFSETQ. The CDR3 loop spans 15 amino acids. As DNA, the CDR3 is TGCGCCAGCAGCCTGGTGGGGTTCCTTGAGAATGAGCAGTTATTC. This sequence encodes CASSLVGFLENEQLF. Full variable domain (remainder filled in from reference TRBV5-1 and TRBJ2-1): KAGVTQTPRYLIKTRGQQVTLSCSPISGHRSVSWYQQTPGQGLQFLFEYFSETQRNKGNFPGRFSGRQFSNSRSEMNVSTLELGDSALYLCASSLVGFLENEQLFGPGTRLTVL.

In its sample, this clone was seen many times. V is TRBV6-1 and J is TRBJ2-1, with 9 bases fitting TRBD2. Trimming removed 5 bases from V and 9 bases from J; junction bases left unmatched: 8. Germline V gene lookup returns CDR1 MNHNS and CDR2 SASEGT. This CDR3 has 14 residues. The CDR3 here is CASSPHGLAPEQFF. The DNA of the CDR3 is TGTGCCAGCAGTCCACATGGACTAGCGCCTGAGCAGTTCTTC.